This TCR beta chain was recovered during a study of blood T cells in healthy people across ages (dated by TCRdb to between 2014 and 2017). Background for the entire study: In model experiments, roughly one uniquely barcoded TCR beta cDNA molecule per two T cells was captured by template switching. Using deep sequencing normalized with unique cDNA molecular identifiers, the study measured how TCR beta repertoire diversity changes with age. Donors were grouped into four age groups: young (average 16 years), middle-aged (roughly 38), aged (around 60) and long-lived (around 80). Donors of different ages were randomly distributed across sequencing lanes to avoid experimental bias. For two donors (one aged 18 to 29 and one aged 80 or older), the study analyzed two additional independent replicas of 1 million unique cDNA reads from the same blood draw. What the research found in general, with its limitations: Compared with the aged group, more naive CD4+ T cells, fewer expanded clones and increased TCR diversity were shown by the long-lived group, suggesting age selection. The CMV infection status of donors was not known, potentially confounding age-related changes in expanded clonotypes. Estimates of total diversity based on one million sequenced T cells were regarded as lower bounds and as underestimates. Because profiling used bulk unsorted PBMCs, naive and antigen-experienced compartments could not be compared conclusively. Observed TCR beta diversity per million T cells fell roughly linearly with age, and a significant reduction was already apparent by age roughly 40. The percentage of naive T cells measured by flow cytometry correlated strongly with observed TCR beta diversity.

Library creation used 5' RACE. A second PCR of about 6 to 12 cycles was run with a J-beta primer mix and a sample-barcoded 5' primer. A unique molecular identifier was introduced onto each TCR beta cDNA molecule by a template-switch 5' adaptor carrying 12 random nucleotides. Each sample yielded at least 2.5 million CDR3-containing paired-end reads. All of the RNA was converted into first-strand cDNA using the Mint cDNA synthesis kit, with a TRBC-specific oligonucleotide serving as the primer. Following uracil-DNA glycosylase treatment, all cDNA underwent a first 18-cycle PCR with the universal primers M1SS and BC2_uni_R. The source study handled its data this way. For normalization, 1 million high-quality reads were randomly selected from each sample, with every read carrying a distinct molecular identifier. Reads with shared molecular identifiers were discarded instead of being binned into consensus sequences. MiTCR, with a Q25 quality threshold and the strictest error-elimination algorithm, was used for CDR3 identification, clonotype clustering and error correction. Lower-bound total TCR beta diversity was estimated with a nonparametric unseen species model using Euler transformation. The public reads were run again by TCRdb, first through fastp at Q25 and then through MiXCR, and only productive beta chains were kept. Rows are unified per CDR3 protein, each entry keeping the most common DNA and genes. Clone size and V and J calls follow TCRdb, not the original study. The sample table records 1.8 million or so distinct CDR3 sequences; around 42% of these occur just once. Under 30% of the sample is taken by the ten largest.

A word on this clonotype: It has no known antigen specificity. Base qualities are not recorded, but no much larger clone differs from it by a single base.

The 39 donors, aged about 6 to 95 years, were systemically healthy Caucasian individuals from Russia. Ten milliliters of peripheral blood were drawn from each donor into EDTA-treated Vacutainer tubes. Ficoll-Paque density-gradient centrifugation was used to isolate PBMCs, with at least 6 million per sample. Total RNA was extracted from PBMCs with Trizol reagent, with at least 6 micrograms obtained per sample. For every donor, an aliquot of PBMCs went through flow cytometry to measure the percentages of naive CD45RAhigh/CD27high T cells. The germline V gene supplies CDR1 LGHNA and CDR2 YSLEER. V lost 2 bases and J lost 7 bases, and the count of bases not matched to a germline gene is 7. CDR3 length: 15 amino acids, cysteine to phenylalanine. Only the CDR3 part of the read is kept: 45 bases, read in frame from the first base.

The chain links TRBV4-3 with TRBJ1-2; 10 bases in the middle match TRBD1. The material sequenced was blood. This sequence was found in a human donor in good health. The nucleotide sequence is TGCGCCAGCAGCCAATGGCCGGGACAGGGGAGTGGCTACACCTTC. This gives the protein CASSQWPGQGSGYTF.